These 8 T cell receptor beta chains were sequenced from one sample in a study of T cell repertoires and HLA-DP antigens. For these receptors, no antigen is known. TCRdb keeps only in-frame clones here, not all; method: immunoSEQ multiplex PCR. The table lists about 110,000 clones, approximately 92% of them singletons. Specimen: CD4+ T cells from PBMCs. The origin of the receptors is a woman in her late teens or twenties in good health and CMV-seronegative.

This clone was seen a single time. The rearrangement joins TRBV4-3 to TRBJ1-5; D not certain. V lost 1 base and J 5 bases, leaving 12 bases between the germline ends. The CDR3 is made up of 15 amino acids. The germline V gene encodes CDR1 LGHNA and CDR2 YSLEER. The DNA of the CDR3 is TGCGCCAGCAGCCAAGTGTACCGGAGCCATCAGCCCCAGCATTTT. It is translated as CASSQVYRSHQPQHF.

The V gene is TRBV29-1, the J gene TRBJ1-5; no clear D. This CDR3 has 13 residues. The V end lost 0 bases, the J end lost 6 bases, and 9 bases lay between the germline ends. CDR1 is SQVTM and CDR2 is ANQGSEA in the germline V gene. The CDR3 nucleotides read TGCAGCGTTGAAGATCGGAAAGGTCAGCCCCAGCATTTT. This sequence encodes CSVEDRKGQPQHF.

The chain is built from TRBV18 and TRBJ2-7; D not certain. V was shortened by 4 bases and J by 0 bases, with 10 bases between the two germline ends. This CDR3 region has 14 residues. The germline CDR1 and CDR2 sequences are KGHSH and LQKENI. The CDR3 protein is CASSRNVPSYEQYV. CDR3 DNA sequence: TGTGCCAGCTCACGGAATGTGCCCTCCTACGAGCAGTACGTC.

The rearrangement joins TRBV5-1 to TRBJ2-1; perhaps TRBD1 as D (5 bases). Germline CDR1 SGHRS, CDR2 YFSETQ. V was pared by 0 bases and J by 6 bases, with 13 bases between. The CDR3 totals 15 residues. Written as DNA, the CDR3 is TGCGCCAGCAGCTTGGAATTGGCAGGGCGCAATGAGCAGTTCTTC. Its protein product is CASSLELAGRNEQFF.

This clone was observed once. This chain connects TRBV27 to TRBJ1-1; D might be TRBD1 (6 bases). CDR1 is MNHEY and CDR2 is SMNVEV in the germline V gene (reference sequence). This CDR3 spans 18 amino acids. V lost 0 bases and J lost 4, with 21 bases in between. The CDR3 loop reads CASSLSVHSGTGPTEAFF. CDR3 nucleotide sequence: TGTGCCAGCAGTTTATCGGTTCATTCCGGAACAGGGCCCACTGAAGCTTTCTTT.

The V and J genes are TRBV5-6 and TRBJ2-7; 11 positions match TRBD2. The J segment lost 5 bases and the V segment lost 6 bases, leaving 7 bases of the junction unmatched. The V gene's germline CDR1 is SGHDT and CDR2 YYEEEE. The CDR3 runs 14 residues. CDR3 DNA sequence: TGTGCCAGCATCCCACTAGCGGGAGTTAACGAGCAGTACTTC. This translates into CASIPLAGVNEQYF.

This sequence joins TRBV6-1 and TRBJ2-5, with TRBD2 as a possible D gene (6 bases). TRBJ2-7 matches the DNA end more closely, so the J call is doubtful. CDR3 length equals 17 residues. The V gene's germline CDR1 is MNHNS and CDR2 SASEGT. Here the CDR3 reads CASSDLGGGRASYEQYF. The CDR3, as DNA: TGTGCCAGCAGTGACCTGGGGGGAGGCAGGGCCTCCTACGAGCAGTACTTC.

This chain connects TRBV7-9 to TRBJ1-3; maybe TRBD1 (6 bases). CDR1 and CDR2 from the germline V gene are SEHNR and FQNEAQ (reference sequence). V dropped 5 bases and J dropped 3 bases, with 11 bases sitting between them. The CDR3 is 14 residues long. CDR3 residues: CASSPGTLGNTIYF. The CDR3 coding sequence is TGTGCCAGCAGCCCCGGGACACTTGGAAACACCATATATTTT.